Reported below is one T cell receptor (beta chain). This record belongs to a study of blood T cell repertoires in COVID-19. For the study at large: Sites across the United States, Italy and Spain contributed samples from acute and convalescent COVID-19. T cells, B-cell-depleted T cells, or PBMCs provided the cDNA or gDNA that served as material.

Study processing details: Nucleated cell number was recorded as an estimate derived from reference gene primer amplification. The table came from immunoSEQ multiplex PCR; TCRdb's copy has only in-frame clones and leaves some out. V, J and clone size are taken as reported in that table, and D and trimming were inferred from the DNA itself. The sample has about 140,000 clones, approximately 86% seen once. The CDR3 consists of 18 residues. The J segment lost 4 bases and the V segment lost 4 bases, leaving 12 bases of the junction unmatched. Germline V CDR1 and CDR2: SGHAT, FQNNGV. The rearrangement links TRBV11-2 to TRBJ2-1; 11 bases line up with TRBD1. The source is a human donor in a cohort sampled during active COVID-19. The source material was peripheral blood. CDR3 DNA sequence: TGTGCCAGCAGCTCCGGGACAGGGGGTGGTAAGGGGTACAATGAGCAGTTCTTC. Amino acids: CASSSGTGGGKGYNEQFF.